The 14 T cell receptor beta chains in this list originate from one sample, sequenced in a study of blood T cell repertoires in COVID-19. Here immunoSEQ multiplex PCR was the method, and the copy in TCRdb shows in-frame clones only, minus some. The repertoire holds 110,000 or so clones, with 88% as singletons. The sequencing sample was made of peripheral blood. Receptor source: a human donor in a cohort sampled during active COVID-19.

This chain joins TRBV6-6 and TRBJ1-2; D might be TRBD1 (6 bases). Trimming removed 9 bases at V and 2 bases at J, with 16 bases between. The CDR3 has 14 residues. Germline CDR1 is MNHNY and CDR2 is SVGAGI (reference sequence). CDR3 sequence reads: CASTPGQGNYGYTF. The DNA for the CDR3 is TGTGCCAGTACCCCTGGGCAGGGGAACTATGGCTACACCTTC.

The genes are TRBV5-8 and TRBJ2-6, with D possibly matching TRBD2 (5 bases). This CDR3 has 16 residues. Trimming cost V 0 bases and J 0 bases, with 7 bases left between them. Germline lookup yields CDR1 SGHTS and CDR2 YDEGEE. This chain's CDR3 is CASSLGGYSGANVLTF. CDR3 DNA sequence: TGTGCCAGCAGCTTGGGAGGGTACTCTGGGGCCAACGTCCTGACTTTC.

The rearrangement uses TRBV18 and TRBJ2-1; 8 bases align to TRBD2. This CDR3 region has 17 residues. V lost 3 bases, J lost 7 bases, and 14 bases stayed unmatched. Germline V gives CDR1 KGHSH, CDR2 LQKENI. CDR3 amino acids: CASSPSNAGGAGNEQFF. CDR3 DNA sequence: TGTGCCAGCTCACCCTCTAATGCCGGGGGGGCGGGAAATGAGCAGTTCTTC.

This chain uses TRBV2 with TRBJ2-3, with TRBD2 matching 7 bases. The CDR3 spans 15 residues. Germline V gene data show CDR1 as SNHLY and CDR2 as FYNNEI. The junction had 11 bases not matched to a gene; V was cut back by 6 bases and J by 5 bases. CDR3 sequence reads: CASSVVSGGGDTQYF. DNA for the CDR3: TGTGCCAGCAGCGTCGTAAGTGGGGGGGGAGATACGCAGTATTTT. The variable domain in full, completed from reference TRBV2 and TRBJ2-3, reads EPEVTQTPSHQVTQMGQEVILRCVPISNHLYFYWYRQILGQKVEFLVSFYNNEISEKSEIFDDQFSVERPDGSNFTLKIRSTKLEDSAMYFCASSVVSGGGDTQYFGPGTRLTVL.

J is TRBJ1-2 and V is TRBV18; 9 nucleotides agree with TRBD1. Germline CDR1 reads KGHSH; CDR2 reads LQKENI. CDR3 length equals 15 residues. The junction had 9 bases not matched to a gene; V was cut back by 4 bases and J by 6 bases. This CDR3 is CASSRQGEYKDGYTF. In nucleotides, the CDR3 is TGTGCCAGCTCACGACAGGGGGAGTACAAGGATGGCTACACCTTC. The entire variable domain, with the rest obtained from reference TRBV18 and TRBJ1-2, is as follows: NAGVMQNPRHLVRRRGQEARLRCSPMKGHSHVYWYRQLPEEGLKFMVYLQKENIIDESGMPKERFSAEFPKEGPSILRIQQVVRGDSAAYFCASSRQGEYKDGYTFGSGTRLTVV.

The chain carries TRBV2 and TRBJ1-4; D unresolved. The CDR3 is 15 residues long. V lost 5 bases, J lost 7 bases, and 17 bases lay in between. Germline CDR1 is SNHLY and CDR2 is FYNNEI. The CDR3 DNA sequence: TGTGCCAGCAGTCGTCTGGCCCTCCGAAGTGAAAAACTGTTTTTT. This translates into CASSRLALRSEKLFF.

This chain uses TRBV3-1 (or the pseudogene TRBV3-2) with TRBJ1-4; D is unclear. Germline V gene data show CDR1 as LGHDT and CDR2 as YNNKEL (reference sequence). V was clipped by 3 bases and J by 4 bases, with 3 bases between them. The length of the CDR3 is 12 residues. The CDR3 DNA reads TGTGCCAGCAGCCACTATAATGAAAAACTGTTTTTT. It encodes CASSHYNEKLFF.

V and J are TRBV6-5 and TRBJ1-5; perhaps TRBD1 as D (5 bases). Per germline, CDR1 MNHEY and CDR2 SVGAGI. Trimming pared 6 bases from V and 4 bases from J, leaving 7 bases between. The CDR3 is 12 amino acids. CDR3 nucleotides: TGTGCCAGCAGCAGGACAAATCAGCCCCAGCATTTT. Translation gives CASSRTNQPQHF.

This rearrangement joins TRBV3-1 (or the pseudogene TRBV3-2) to TRBJ2-5; D is uncertain. The germline gives CDR1 LGHDT, CDR2 YNNKEL (reference sequence). V was shortened by 3 bases and J by 3 bases, with 8 bases between the two germline ends. The CDR3 extends over 13 amino acids. The CDR3 here is CASSHPQKETQYF. CDR3 coding DNA: TGTGCCAGCAGCCATCCCCAGAAAGAGACCCAGTACTTC.

The chain is built from TRBV5-4 and TRBJ1-2; a possible D gene is TRBD1 (6 bases). The V gene lost 1 base and the J gene lost 1 base, with 8 bases spanning the gap. The CDR3 extends over 14 amino acids. Germline V gives CDR1 SGHNT, CDR2 YYREEE (reference sequence). In DNA, the CDR3 is TGTGCCAGCAGCTTGACAGGGAGTAACTATGGCTACACCTTC. Translation: CASSLTGSNYGYTF.

The V and J genes are TRBV4-2 and TRBJ2-7, with a possible D match to TRBD2 (5 bases). The CDR3 loop spans 14 amino acids. V shed 4 bases and J shed 3 bases, with 13 bases lying between them. Germline-derived CDR1 and CDR2 are LGHNA and YNFKEQ. The CDR3 region has the DNA TGTGCCAGCAGCCCCGGACTGAGCTTCTACGAGCAGTACTTC. Translated: CASSPGLSFYEQYF.

The CDR3 protein is CASSLGASGRDTQYF. DNA of the CDR3: TGTGCCAGCAGCTTGGGAGCCAGCGGCCGGGATACGCAGTATTTT. V usage is TRBV5-4 and J usage is TRBJ2-3; TRBD2 might be the D (5 bases). Germline CDR1 is SGHNT and CDR2 is YYREEE (reference sequence). The V gene lost 0 bases and the J gene lost 6 bases, with 14 bases spanning the gap. The CDR3 loop spans 15 amino acids.

The rearrangement links TRBV3-1 (or the pseudogene TRBV3-2) to TRBJ2-7, with 10 positions matching TRBD1. With 4 bases clipped from V and 4 bases from J, the junction kept 4 bases outside the gene matches. The length of the CDR3 is 14 residues. Germline-derived CDR1 and CDR2 are LGHDT and YNNKEL (reference sequence). The CDR3 is CASSLGTGAYEQYF. CDR3 DNA sequence: TGTGCCAGCAGCCTCGGGACAGGGGCGTACGAGCAGTACTTC.

This chain uses TRBV6-6 with TRBJ1-1; 7 bases are shared with TRBD1. This CDR3 comprises 13 residues. V dropped 8 bases and J dropped 8; count of bases not matched to a gene: 11. Germline CDR1 MNHNY, CDR2 SVGAGI (reference sequence). CDR3 nucleotide sequence: TGTGCCAGCGGTGACAGGGTCGGGACGGAAGCTTTCTTT. It codes for CASGDRVGTEAFF.